The following is a TCR beta chain sequence with its context. The antigen is not known. This sample was included in a study of OX40 agonist ivuxolimab in advanced cancers. Study-level findings and limits: Blood T cells, both CD4+ and CD8+, expanded clonally by week 6 at 0.1 to 3.0 mg/kg. Fewer expanded clones were found on average in CD4+ than in CD8+ T cells.

Libraries were prepared by immunoSEQ multiplex PCR; TCRdb keeps only in-frame clonotypes and omits some of them. The sample lists some 71,000 clones, roughly 90% occurring once. The CDR3 has 15 residues. V was pared by 6 bases and J by 2 bases, with 7 bases of the junction left unmatched. Looked up from germline, CDR1 is MNHEY and CDR2 is SVGAGI. The sample here was CD4+ or CD8+ T cells sorted from blood, taken in a trial of the OX40 agonist ivuxolimab. The V call is TRBV6-5, the J call TRBJ1-2; 9 bases map to TRBD1. This TCR was recovered from an adult with an advanced solid tumor such as melanoma, head and neck, liver or kidney cancer. The CDR3 bases are TGTGCCAGCAGCAGACTGGGACAGGGAAACTATGGCTACACCTTC. This translates into CASSRLGQGNYGYTF.